What follows is one T cell receptor beta chain and its context. Antigen: not known. The source of the sample is a study of brain T cells in children with intractable seizures. Sequencing was limited to surgery cases with top T cell transcript signatures in brain tissue. At least one anti-epileptic drug was given before surgery. Study results and limitations: Only CDR3 sequence similarity suggested viral specificity, without known HCMV serostatus. Pre-surgery blood may have been undersampled, hiding some clones.

TCRdb's table, derived via immunoSEQ multiplex PCR, lists solely in-frame clones and lacks some. Here the sample spans roughly 80,000 clones, around 90% being singletons. This CDR3 has 12 residues. Trimming removed 6 bases from V and 4 bases from J, with 10 bases in between. The clonotype was recovered from a girl aged 2 to 9 with Rasmussen encephalitis and intractable seizures. The rearrangement uses TRBV6-7 and TRBJ2-7; D tentatively fits TRBD1 or TRBD2 (5 bases each). TRBV6-7 is filed as an ORF, its function uncertain. The sequences come from peripheral blood, collected at surgery. Here the CDR3 DNA reads TGTGCCAGCAGATGCTGGGGGTACGAGCAGTACTTC. The encoded protein is CASRCWGYEQYF.